This TCR beta chain was retrieved from a study of shared clonotypes between healthy human individuals. Overall study findings and caveats: Sharing across four donors was highest in naive CD4 (around 5%) and lowest in memory CD8 (0.4%).

This clone was observed a handful of times. As yet, its antigen is unknown. Profiling relied on immunoSEQ multiplex PCR, and the TCRdb table lists in-frame clones only, not all of them. The sample includes under 300,000 clones, approximately 70% of them seen just once. Per the germline V gene, CDR1 is SGHDN and CDR2 is FVKESK. Trimming removed 4 bases at V and 6 bases at J, with 15 bases between. The CDR3 is 14 residues long. Nashville, Tennessee was home to all donors, each a Caucasian adult. This receptor was taken from a man younger than 40 in good health. The chain carries TRBV14 and TRBJ1-2; D possibly corresponds to TRBD1 (5 bases). The sample was memory CD4+ T cells sorted from blood. This sample's subset: CD45RA-negative fraction. CDR3 sequence: CASSPRIYRNGYTF. CDR3 in DNA: TGTGCCAGCAGCCCACGAATCTACAGGAATGGCTACACCTTC.